The rows below give T cell receptor beta chains drawn from one sample of a study of CD8+ T cells in alopecia areata. Here immunoSEQ multiplex PCR was the method, and the copy in TCRdb shows in-frame clones only, minus some. This sample carries about 12,000 clones, 45% to 70% of them seen once, and the ten largest clones take 13%. Sequencing was performed on skin. These receptors were collected from a human donor with alopecia areata. Both conserved end residues are trimmed from each CDR3. Not every row has a clone size; where given, it reads once, few, many or a size class.

j_call: TRBJ2-3; clone_size: .; v_call: TRBV7-3; cdr3_aa: ASSLSRLAGPSTDTQY
j_call: TRBJ2-2; clone_size: .; v_call: TRBV15; cdr3_aa: ATSRVVAENTGELF
j_call: TRBJ2-7; clone_size: .; v_call: TRBV6-5; cdr3_aa: ASSYAPGFPYEQY
j_call: TRBJ1-1; clone_size: few; v_call: TRBV7-9; cdr3_aa: ASSFANTEAF
j_call: TRBJ2-5; clone_size: .; v_call: TRBV28; cdr3_aa: ASSLIRGGETQY
j_call: TRBJ1-1; clone_size: .; v_call: TRBV27; cdr3_aa: ASSTGDRGNTEAF
j_call: TRBJ2-3; clone_size: .; v_call: TRBV7-2; cdr3_aa: ASSSPPGADTQY
j_call: TRBJ2-7; clone_size: .; v_call: TRBV5-6; cdr3_aa: ASSLPSPGFSKYEQY
j_call: TRBJ1-6; clone_size: once; v_call: TRBV7-9; cdr3_aa: ATEGDRRVNSPLH
j_call: TRBJ2-2; clone_size: few; v_call: TRBV7-9; cdr3_aa: ASSSSGVNTGELF
j_call: TRBJ2-7; clone_size: .; v_call: TRBV7-8; cdr3_aa: ASSPQTGEGTRDPY
j_call: TRBJ2-2; clone_size: .; v_call: TRBV5-4; cdr3_aa: ASTQKAGLFTGELF
j_call: TRBJ1-1; clone_size: few; v_call: TRBV7-9; cdr3_aa: ASSLEVNTEAF
j_call: TRBJ1-1; clone_size: few; v_call: TRBV7-9; cdr3_aa: ASSLSGAEAF
j_call: TRBJ2-1; clone_size: .; v_call: TRBV9; cdr3_aa: ASSVAAGGIYNEQF
j_call: TRBJ2-1; clone_size: .; v_call: TRBV9; cdr3_aa: ASSVPPSSYNEQF
j_call: TRBJ1-1; clone_size: .; v_call: TRBV12-5; cdr3_aa: ASGPTGELNTEAF
j_call: TRBJ2-6; clone_size: few; v_call: TRBV6-5; cdr3_aa: ASRGSGSGANVLT
j_call: TRBJ2-3; clone_size: few; v_call: TRBV7-8; cdr3_aa: ASSFEGFRTDTQY
j_call: TRBJ2-7; clone_size: .; v_call: TRBV29-1; cdr3_aa: SVEDGGEQY
j_call: TRBJ2-7; clone_size: .; v_call: TRBV2; cdr3_aa: ASRGDPYEQY
j_call: TRBJ2-7; clone_size: few; v_call: TRBV9; cdr3_aa: ASSPGYRGEQY
j_call: TRBJ2-7; clone_size: .; v_call: TRBV6-5; cdr3_aa: ASSYSRATYEQY
j_call: TRBJ1-5; clone_size: .; v_call: TRBV6-6; cdr3_aa: ASQGTGFNQPQH
j_call: TRBJ2-7; clone_size: .; v_call: TRBV11-2; cdr3_aa: ASSPREGEAYEQY
j_call: TRBJ2-2; clone_size: .; v_call: TRBV6-4; cdr3_aa: ASSDSGTGELF
j_call: TRBJ2-4; clone_size: few; v_call: TRBV7-8; cdr3_aa: ASSSDGNIQY
j_call: TRBJ2-3; clone_size: .; v_call: TRBV7-2; cdr3_aa: ASSIAGADTQY
j_call: TRBJ2-7; clone_size: .; v_call: TRBV18; cdr3_aa: ASSPGTRPGEQY
j_call: TRBJ2-1; clone_size: .; v_call: TRBV18; cdr3_aa: ASSLYGGSFDNEQF
j_call: TRBJ2-5; clone_size: once; v_call: TRBV10-3; cdr3_aa: AISESGQGGETQY
j_call: TRBJ2-1; clone_size: .; v_call: TRBV6-5; cdr3_aa: ASSLQDRRSEQF
j_call: TRBJ2-1; clone_size: .; v_call: TRBV9; cdr3_aa: ASSVLSLAETYNEQF
j_call: TRBJ2-1; clone_size: .; v_call: TRBV7-9; cdr3_aa: ASSLASLSNEQF
j_call: TRBJ2-2; clone_size: .; v_call: TRBV6-4; cdr3_aa: ASSEGDTGELF
j_call: TRBJ2-7; clone_size: .; v_call: TRBV5-6; cdr3_aa: ASSLLHSPYEQY
j_call: TRBJ2-4; clone_size: few; v_call: TRBV6-1; cdr3_aa: ASKTGGLAKNIQY
j_call: TRBJ1-3; clone_size: .; v_call: TRBV5-5; cdr3_aa: ASSPLGPSAAGNTIY
j_call: TRBJ2-7; clone_size: .; v_call: TRBV5-6; cdr3_aa: ASSFSTEQY
j_call: TRBJ1-1; clone_size: .; v_call: TRBV10-2; cdr3_aa: ASSEQQMNTEAF
j_call: TRBJ2-1; clone_size: .; v_call: TRBV7-2; cdr3_aa: ASNPTPRGEQF